These 14 T cell receptor beta chains share one sample of origin, sequenced in a study of CXCR3-negative and CXCR3-positive naive CD8 T cells. cDNA libraries for TRB were generated by 5' RACE incorporating UMI labels. TCRdb re-called the 5' RACE reads; every CDR3 protein appears as one record, without DNA. The data include about 57,000 distinct CDR3 sequences; the top ten clones carry 23%. The specimen sequenced was memory CD8+ T cells from blood. These receptor sequences come from a human donor in good health. Some clones in this sample may be carry-over from other donors' samples.

The CDR3 spells CSAREVTTRSTEAFF. This chain joins TRBV20-1 and TRBJ1-1. This CDR3 region has 15 residues. The germline CDR1 and CDR2 sequences are DFQATT and SNEGSKA (reference sequence).

The chain is built from TRBV5-6 and TRBJ2-7; TCRdb selects TRBD2, and the lack of DNA leaves this call unchecked. CDR1 SGHDT and CDR2 YYEEEE come from the germline V gene. This CDR3 has 14 residues. The CDR3: CASSISGNSYEQYF.

The chain has TRBV4-2 and TRBJ2-5; the D call of TRBD2 rests on TCRdb alone, since no DNA is present to check it. There are 15 residues in the CDR3. Germline assignment: CDR1 LGHNA and CDR2 YNFKEQ. The CDR3 protein is CASSLSLASQETQYF.

V and J are TRBV12-3 or TRBV12-4 and TRBJ2-5; TCRdb reports TRBD1, a call that lacks DNA to check it against. This CDR3 has 15 amino acids. The CDR3 sequence: CASSPGQGEIETQYF.

The chain is built from TRBV5-1 and TRBJ2-7; TCRdb indicates TRBD2, and absent DNA this call remains unverified. Per germline, CDR1 SGHRS and CDR2 YFSETQ. The CDR3 loop spans 14 amino acids. CDR3 loop: CASSLVGGSHEQYF.

The rearrangement uses TRBV5-5 and TRBJ2-7; TCRdb selects TRBD1, and the lack of DNA leaves this call unchecked. The CDR3 is 14 residues long. Germline CDR1 and CDR2: SGHKS and YYEKEE (reference sequence). The CDR3 loop is CASSSGTALYEQYF.

This chain links TRBV7-6 with TRBJ2-6. Germline CDR1 reads SGHVS; CDR2 reads FNYEAQ. This CDR3 spans 16 amino acids. The CDR3 loop reads CASSSETLSGANVLTF.

This rearrangement joins TRBV20-1 to TRBJ2-7; the D call of TRBD2 rests on TCRdb alone, since no DNA is present to check it. The CDR3 runs to 16 residues. The germline CDR1 and CDR2 sequences are DFQATT and SNEGSKA (reference sequence). This CDR3 reads CSAREGLAEPYYEQYF.

CDR3 region: CASGPTENTEAFF. The chain is built from TRBV7-9 and TRBJ1-1. Germline CDR1 is SEHNR and CDR2 is FQNEAQ (reference sequence). The CDR3 extends over 13 amino acids.

The chain couples TRBV25-1 to TRBJ2-1; there is no DNA to check the TCRdb D call of TRBD1. This CDR3 spans 15 amino acids. Per the germline V gene, CDR1 is MGHDK and CDR2 is SYGVNS. The CDR3 reads CASSERGTLWGEQFF.

The genes are TRBV29-1 and TRBJ1-2; TCRdb names TRBD1, which stays unverified in the absence of DNA. The CDR3 runs to 12 residues. Germline V gene sequence: CDR1 SQVTM, CDR2 ANQGSEA. This chain's CDR3 is CSADRGDNGYTF.

This chain uses TRBV29-1 with TRBJ2-7; TCRdb proposes TRBD1, but this gene call is untestable without DNA. Germline loops: CDR1 SQVTM, CDR2 ANQGSEA. This CDR3 is built from 16 residues. CDR3 in amino acids: CSVYGDGGPSSYEQYF.

This chain uses TRBV6-6 with TRBJ2-3; without DNA, the TCRdb call of TRBD1 cannot be checked. The CDR3 is made up of 15 amino acids. Germline CDR1 MNHNY, CDR2 SVGAGI (reference sequence). CDR3 protein: CASSYVGGARDTQYF.

The V call is TRBV30, the J call TRBJ2-1; with no DNA, the TCRdb D assignment of TRBD1 cannot be verified. This CDR3 contains 12 residues. Germline loops: CDR1 GTSNPN, CDR2 SVGIG (reference sequence). The chain's CDR3 is CAWNLAGGEQFF.